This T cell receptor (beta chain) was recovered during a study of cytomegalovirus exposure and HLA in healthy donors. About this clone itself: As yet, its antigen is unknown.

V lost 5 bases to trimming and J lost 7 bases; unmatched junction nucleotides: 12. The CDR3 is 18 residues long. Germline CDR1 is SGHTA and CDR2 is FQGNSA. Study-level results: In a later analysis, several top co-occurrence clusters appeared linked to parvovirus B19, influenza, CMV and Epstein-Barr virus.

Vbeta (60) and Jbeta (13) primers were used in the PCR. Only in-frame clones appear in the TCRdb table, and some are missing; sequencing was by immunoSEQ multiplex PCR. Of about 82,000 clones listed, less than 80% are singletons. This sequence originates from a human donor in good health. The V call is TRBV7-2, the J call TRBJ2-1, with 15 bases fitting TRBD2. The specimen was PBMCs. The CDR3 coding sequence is TGTGCCAGCAGCCTGACCGGACTAGCGGGGGGGCCGGGTAATGAGCAGTTCTTC. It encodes CASSLTGLAGGPGNEQFF. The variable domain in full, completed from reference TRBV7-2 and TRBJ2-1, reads GAGVSQSPSNKVTEKGKDVELRCDPISGHTALYWYRQSLGQGLEFLIYFQGNSAPDKSGLPSDRFSAERTGGSVSTLTIQRTQQEDSAVYLCASSLTGLAGGPGNEQFFGPGTRLTVL.